This entry lists 24 T cell receptor beta chains sequenced from one sample in a study of post-analysis software for immune sequencing data. The antigens of these receptors remain unknown. Points from the study as a whole: TRBV5-6, TRBV5-1 and TRBV20-1 belonged to a set of roughly 5 TRBV segments that were more frequent in patients than controls.

Sequencing libraries made from TCR beta cDNA carried unique molecular identifiers. TCRdb reanalysed the PCR reads using MiXCR and keeps one entry per CDR3 protein. The data show more than 350,000 distinct CDR3 sequences, 39% seen once. Sequencing input: blood. The receptor set was obtained from a girl aged 2 to 9 with multiple sclerosis.

V usage is TRBV7-8 and J usage is TRBJ2-5, with 14 bases identical to TRBD2. The V gene end was trimmed by 4 bases and the J gene end by 4 bases; junction bases not matched to a gene: 2. Germline assignment: CDR1 SGHVS and CDR2 FQNEAQ. The CDR3 length is 15 residues. The CDR3: CASSWGLAGAETQYF. The CDR3 DNA is TGTGCCAGCAGCTGGGGACTAGCGGGGGCAGAGACCCAGTACTTC. The whole variable domain, filled in from reference TRBV7-8 and TRBJ2-5, reads GAGVSQSPRYKVAKRGQDVALRCDPISGHVSLFWYQQALGQGPEFLTYFQNEAQLDKSGLPSDRFFAERPEGSVSTLKIQRTQQEDSAVYLCASSWGLAGAETQYFGPGTRLLVL.

The J gene is TRBJ2-1, the V gene TRBV4-1; 9 nucleotides align to TRBD2. Trimming cost V 2 bases and J 9 bases; bases outside gene matches: 11. The CDR3 totals 16 residues. Germline values: CDR1 MGHRA, CDR2 YSYEKL. The CDR3 DNA sequence: TGCGCCAGCAGCCAACCTCTCGCGGGAGGGCCGGGTGAGCAGTTCTTC. Its translation is CASSQPLAGGPGEQFF.

The V gene is TRBV5-1, the J gene TRBJ2-3, with 8 positions matching TRBD2. Germline V CDR1 and CDR2: SGHRS, YFSETQ. The CDR3 extends over 16 amino acids. J gave up 2 bases and V 0 bases, and 5 bases lay outside the gene matches. The CDR3 nucleotides read TGCGCCAGCAGCTTGGCCGATAGCGGGGCCACAGATACGCAGTATTTT. Protein sequence: CASSLADSGATDTQYF. The complete variable domain, with remaining parts taken from reference TRBV5-1 and TRBJ2-3, reads KAGVTQTPRYLIKTRGQQVTLSCSPISGHRSVSWYQQTPGQGLQFLFEYFSETQRNKGNFPGRFSGRQFSNSRSEMNVSTLELGDSALYLCASSLADSGATDTQYFGPGTRLTVL.

The chain employs TRBV5-1 and TRBJ2-1; D is uncertain. V lost 1 base and J 2 bases, leaving 13 bases between the germline ends. Per germline, CDR1 SGHRS and CDR2 YFSETQ. The CDR3 runs 16 residues. This CDR3 reads CASSLSKHSTYNEQFF. The DNA of the CDR3 is TGCGCCAGCAGCTTGTCCAAGCACAGCACCTACAATGAGCAGTTCTTC.

With regard to this clonotype: A read error may account for a junction end that differs from germline. V is TRBV4-2 and J is TRBJ2-7, with D tentatively TRBD1 (7 bases). The CDR3 runs to 15 residues. CDR1 and CDR2 (germline): LGHNA, YNFKEQ. The CDR3 spells CASSQGGGQGEERYF. CDR3 in DNA: TGTGCCAGCAGCCAAGGTGGGGGGCAGGGGGAAGAGCGGTACTTC.

This clonotype was observed a handful of times. The chain employs TRBV6-5 and TRBJ1-2; D may be TRBD1 (6 bases). Trimming removed 4 bases from V and 10 bases from J, with 16 bases in between. Germline V gene sequence: CDR1 MNHEY, CDR2 SVGAGI. This CDR3 is built from 13 residues. CDR3 sequence: CASSWIRGVDYTF. The DNA for the CDR3 is TGTGCCAGCAGTTGGATCAGGGGAGTTGACTACACCTTC.

The chain carries TRBV5-6 and TRBJ2-5; tentatively, D is TRBD1 or TRBD2 (5 bases each). Gene TRBJ2-7 matches the end of the DNA better, so the J call may be wrong. This CDR3 is 13 amino acids long. Germline CDR1 and CDR2: SGHDT and YYEEEE. CDR3 region: CASSWGFNYEQYF. The CDR3 coding sequence is TGTGCCAGCAGCTGGGGGTTCAACTACGAGCAGTACTTC.

This chain links TRBV7-9 with TRBJ1-1, with 9 bases identical to TRBD1. V gave up 5 bases and J gave up 4 bases; unmatched junction bases: 8. Germline lookup yields CDR1 SEHNR and CDR2 FQNEAQ (reference sequence). The CDR3 runs 15 residues. In DNA form, the CDR3 reads TGTGCCAGCAGCCCAATCCCGACAGGGGGCACTGAAGCTTTCTTT. Its translation is CASSPIPTGGTEAFF.

The chain has TRBV7-2 and TRBJ2-3; 9 positions match TRBD2. V dropped 1 base and J dropped 2; count of bases not matched to a gene: 4. The CDR3 is 16 amino acids. Germline CDR1 reads SGHTA; CDR2 reads FQGNSA. Here the CDR3 reads CASSLVAGGATDTQYF. The CDR3 bases are TGTGCCAGCAGCTTAGTCGCGGGGGGGGCCACAGATACGCAGTATTTT.

The chain combines TRBV12-3 or TRBV12-4 with TRBJ2-7; D possibly corresponds to TRBD1 (6 bases). CDR3 length equals 11 residues. Trimming took off 5 bases at V and 10 bases at J, with 12 bases between the two ends. The CDR3: CASSEQGIQYF. CDR3 bases: TGTGCCAGCAGTGAACAGGGAATTCAGTACTTC.

This chain uses TRBV12-3 or TRBV12-4 with TRBJ1-4, with TRBD1 matching over 9 bases. V lost 6 bases to trimming and J lost 5 bases; unmatched junction nucleotides: 4. The CDR3 is made up of 14 amino acids. The CDR3 nucleotides read TGTGCCAGCAGCCCCGGGACAGGGAATGAAAAACTGTTTTTT. Translating it yields CASSPGTGNEKLFF.

The rearrangement joins TRBV7-3 to TRBJ2-1; 7 nucleotides align to TRBD2. The germline V gene has CDR1 SGHTA and CDR2 FQGTGA. Trimming removed 4 bases from V and 2 bases from J; junction bases left unmatched: 5. The CDR3 has 15 residues. CDR3 DNA sequence: TGTGCCAGCAGCTCCCAGCGGGGACCCTACAATGAGCAGTTCTTC. Its protein is CASSSQRGPYNEQFF.

The chain is built from TRBV28 and TRBJ1-2; TRBD1 matches at 7 bases. The junction had 16 bases not matched to a gene; V was cut back by 4 bases and J by 2 bases. In germline, CDR1 is MDHEN, CDR2 SYDVKM. CDR3 length: 18 amino acids. The CDR3 loop is CASSSTLDRARANYGYTF. The CDR3 region has the DNA TGTGCCAGCAGTTCGACGTTAGACAGGGCGAGAGCGAACTATGGCTACACCTTC.

This clonotype has only one observation. The V call is TRBV15, the J call TRBJ2-1; TRBD2 aligns across 9 bases. V gave up 1 base and J gave up 4 bases; unmatched junction bases: 5. The length of the CDR3 is 16 residues. Germline V gene sequence: CDR1 LNHNV, CDR2 YYDKDF (reference sequence). CDR3 nucleotide sequence: TGTGCCACCAGCAGAGGTCTAGCGGGGCGATACAATGAGCAGTTCTTC. The encoded protein is CATSRGLAGRYNEQFF.

This clonotype has just a few counts. The V and J genes are TRBV13 and TRBJ2-5; 8 nucleotides align to TRBD2. V lost 3 bases to trimming and J lost 5 bases; unmatched junction nucleotides: 14. Germline CDR1 reads PRHDT; CDR2 reads FYEKMQ (reference sequence). This CDR3 spans 17 amino acids. CDR3 nucleotides: TGTGCCAGCAGCTTGGGAGGACTAGCCCCTAAGGAGGAGACCCAGTACTTC. Protein sequence: CASSLGGLAPKEETQYF.

In regard to this clonotype: At one of its ends the junction is not consistent with the germline gene, which may arise from a read error. The rearrangement joins TRBV7-3 to TRBJ2-1; D is ambiguous. CDR3 length: 13 amino acids. The germline gives CDR1 SGHTA, CDR2 FQGTGA. CDR3 DNA sequence: TGTGCCAGCAACTTAGGCACTTACAATGAGCAGTTCTTC. Its translation: CASNLGTYNEQFF.

This chain joins TRBV28 and TRBJ1-2; 7 nucleotides align to TRBD1. This CDR3 region has 14 residues. Looked up from germline, CDR1 is MDHEN and CDR2 is SYDVKM. V shed 6 bases and J 2 bases; nucleotides not matched to a gene: 6. Here the CDR3 reads CASRLKTGNYGYTF. The CDR3, as DNA: TGTGCCAGCAGGCTAAAGACAGGGAACTATGGCTACACCTTC.

V and J are TRBV29-1 and TRBJ2-5; no reliable D call. The CDR3 runs to 13 residues. Trimming pared 2 bases from V and 1 base from J, leaving 8 bases between. Per germline, CDR1 SQVTM and CDR2 ANQGSEA. CDR3 region: CSVEHIFQETQYF. CDR3 in DNA: TGCAGCGTTGAACACATTTTCCAAGAGACCCAGTACTTC.

This chain joins TRBV6-6 and TRBJ1-2, with D hard to call. The CDR3 contains 15 residues. With 6 bases removed from V and 0 bases from J, the gap between germline ends came to 14 bases. Germline assignment: CDR1 MNHNY and CDR2 SVGAGI (reference sequence). The CDR3 sequence: CASRDQTEANYGYTF. CDR3 DNA: TGTGCCAGCAGAGACCAGACTGAAGCTAACTATGGCTACACCTTC.

The genes are TRBV29-1 and TRBJ2-5; a weak D match, TRBD2 (5 bases). Germline lookup yields CDR1 SQVTM and CDR2 ANQGSEA. The CDR3 extends over 12 amino acids. V dropped 7 bases and J dropped 5 bases, with 14 bases sitting between them. The CDR3 sequence is CSAGFGGETQYF. CDR3 nucleotides: TGCAGCGCAGGATTCGGCGGGGAGACCCAGTACTTC.

V and J are TRBV29-1 and TRBJ2-1; 7 bases map to TRBD1. V shed 8 bases and J 3 bases; nucleotides not matched to a gene: 7. Germline V lookup: CDR1 SQVTM, CDR2 ANQGSEA. The CDR3 loop spans 13 amino acids. DNA for the CDR3: TGCAGCCTCTACCGGGACAGCTACAATGAGCAGTTCTTC. Amino acid sequence: CSLYRDSYNEQFF.

The chain carries TRBV29-1 and TRBJ1-1; D is undetermined. Germline values: CDR1 SQVTM, CDR2 ANQGSEA. V gave up 4 bases and J gave up 0 bases, with 9 bases separating them. This CDR3 region has 13 residues. The DNA for the CDR3 is TGCAGCGTTGTTCCCAGCCTGAACACTGAAGCTTTCTTT. Its protein is CSVVPSLNTEAFF. The whole variable domain, filled in from reference TRBV29-1 and TRBJ1-1, reads SAVISQKPSRDICQRGTSLTIQCQVDSQVTMMFWYRQQPGQSLTLIATANQGSEATYESGFVIDKFPISRPNLTFSTLTVSNMSPEDSSIYLCSVVPSLNTEAFFGQGTRLTVV.

This clonotype was recorded only once. The genes are TRBV20-1 and TRBJ1-5, with D perhaps TRBD1 (6 bases). Trimming left V 3 bases short and J 6 bases short, with 15 bases between. CDR1 DFQATT and CDR2 SNEGSKA come from the germline V gene (reference sequence). CDR3 length equals 14 residues. The CDR3 nucleotides are TGCAGTGCTAGGAGGGGGGGAAGGACTCAGCCCCAGCATTTT. Translating it yields CSARRGGRTQPQHF.

The chain joins TRBV28 to TRBJ2-7; TRBD2 agrees at 8 bases. The CDR3 runs 15 residues. V lost 6 bases to trimming and J lost 2 bases; unmatched junction nucleotides: 9. The V gene's germline CDR1 is MDHEN and CDR2 SYDVKM. Here the CDR3 reads CASSSGGGAAYEQYF. The CDR3 DNA follows: TGTGCCAGCAGCTCGGGAGGGGGGGCCGCCTACGAGCAGTACTTC. Variable domain in full (rest from reference TRBV28 and TRBJ2-7): DVKVTQSSRYLVKRTGEKVFLECVQDMDHENMFWYRQDPGLGLRLIYFSYDVKMKEKGDIPEGYSVSREKKERFSLILESASTNQTSMYLCASSSGGGAAYEQYFGPGTRLTVT.